Following are 32 T cell receptor beta chains from one sample sequenced in a study of response to subunit inactivated influenza vaccine. MiXCR was run by TCRdb on the RT-PCR reads, yielding one entry per CDR3 protein. The repertoire holds roughly 550,000 distinct CDR3 sequences, with roughly a quarter as singletons. The same sample was also used in a study of T cells expressing NK-cell markers. From that study: cDNA encoding TCR beta was synthesized via 5'RACE template switching incorporating UMIs.

The material was CD4+ T cells sorted from PBMCs, obtained roughly 12 days after vaccination. These receptors originate from a man aged 45 to 65 who received an inactivated influenza vaccine.

The rearrangement uses TRBV6-2 or TRBV6-3 and TRBJ1-5; a possible D gene is TRBD1 (6 bases). Germline V CDR1 and CDR2: MNHEY, SVGEGT. This CDR3 region has 20 residues. The germline V and J ends were trimmed by 4 bases and 0 bases, with 25 bases remaining between them. CDR3 DNA: TGTGCCAGCAGTTGTGCCTTGCGGCAGGGGAGGACCTATAGCAATCAGCCCCAGCATTTT. This codes for CASSCALRQGRTYSNQPQHF.

This clonotype was observed a few times. DNA for the CDR3: TGCGCCAGCAGGGCCGGGACAGGGCTTACCGGGGAGCTGTTTTTT. Translated: CASRAGTGLTGELFF. The chain employs TRBV5-1 and TRBJ2-2, with 9 bases identical to TRBD1. This CDR3 contains 15 residues. V dropped 5 bases and J dropped 5; count of bases not matched to a gene: 7. Germline V gives CDR1 SGHRS, CDR2 YFSETQ.

This clonotype was detected ten times or more. The junction shows a germline mismatch at one end, possibly a read error. The chain employs TRBV12-3 or TRBV12-4 and TRBJ2-1; a weak D match, TRBD2 (6 bases). The CDR3 loop spans 15 amino acids. Written as DNA, the CDR3 is TGTGCCAGCAGATTAGGGACTCCTCTAAACAATGAGCAGTTCTTC. Its translation: CASRLGTPLNNEQFF.

The CDR3 is CASSQDPRRGGYTGELFF. The CDR3 DNA is TGCGCCAGCAGCCAAGATCCGAGGCGGGGGGGGTACACCGGGGAGCTGTTTTTT. The J gene is TRBJ2-2, the V gene TRBV4-3; 9 nucleotides line up with TRBD2. Trimming cost V 0 bases and J 3 bases; bases outside gene matches: 8. CDR3 length equals 18 residues. Germline-derived CDR1 and CDR2 are LGHNA and YSLEER.

The chain carries TRBV6-2 or TRBV6-3 and TRBJ2-1, with a tentative D call TRBD1 (6 bases). Trimming left V 0 bases short and J 3 bases short, with 12 bases between. Per germline, CDR1 MNHEY and CDR2 SVGEGT. The CDR3 is 16 residues long. CDR3 DNA: TGTGCCAGCAGTTACTCGATGGACAGCAACTACAATGAGCAGTTCTTC. Residues: CASSYSMDSNYNEQFF.

A single count supports this clonotype. The rearrangement links TRBV6-2 or TRBV6-3 to TRBJ2-3, with D perhaps TRBD2 (7 bases). V lost 3 bases, J lost 9 bases, and 13 bases lay in between. The germline CDR1 and CDR2 sequences are MNHEY and SVGEGT. The CDR3 is made up of 13 amino acids. CDR3 bases: TGTGCCAGCAGTTATGGAGGGGGAGGGACGCAGTATTTT. Protein: CASSYGGGGTQYF.

The rearrangement uses TRBV4-3 and TRBJ2-7; D remains ambiguous. The CDR3 spans 14 residues. Germline lookup yields CDR1 LGHNA and CDR2 YSLEER. The V end was cut by 4 bases, the J end by 2 bases, with 12 bases between. The CDR3 loop is CASSPNSHTYEQYF. The CDR3 DNA is TGCGCCAGCAGCCCTAATAGTCATACCTACGAGCAGTACTTC.

V and J are TRBV2 and TRBJ2-3, with 7 bases identical to TRBD1. J was trimmed by 5 bases and V by 2 bases; bases with no gene match: 7. The CDR3 runs to 15 residues. Germline loops: CDR1 SNHLY, CDR2 FYNNEI. CDR3 nucleotides: TGTGCCAGCAGTGAATCCTCGGGACAGCTAGATACGCAGTATTTT. Translated, it gives CASSESSGQLDTQYF.

This chain links TRBV20-1 with TRBJ2-2, with D tentatively TRBD2 (6 bases). Trimming removed 1 base from V and 6 bases from J, with 12 bases in between. The germline V gene has CDR1 DFQATT and CDR2 SNEGSKA (reference sequence). The CDR3 runs to 14 residues. In nucleotides, the CDR3 is TGCAGTGCTAGAGCTCCGGAGGGCCCCGGGGAGCTGTTTTTT. Residues: CSARAPEGPGELFF.

The V call is TRBV5-1, the J call TRBJ1-1, with a tentative D call TRBD1 (5 bases). Per germline, CDR1 SGHRS and CDR2 YFSETQ. This CDR3 has 12 amino acids. Deletions cut 0 bases from V and 7 bases from J, with 7 bases between. The CDR3 DNA reads TGCGCCAGCAGCTTGGGGGGACTTGAAGCTTTCTTT. It yields the protein CASSLGGLEAFF.

J is TRBJ1-3 and V is TRBV29-1; D not certain. V shed 4 bases and J shed 0 bases, with 13 bases lying between them. This CDR3 spans 15 amino acids. Germline V gives CDR1 SQVTM, CDR2 ANQGSEA. The CDR3 DNA is TGCAGCGTTGGTGGCGGGGATAACTCTGGAAACACCATATATTTT. Amino acid sequence: CSVGGGDNSGNTIYF.

The chain combines TRBV7-9 with TRBJ2-7; 12 bases align to TRBD2. The germline gives CDR1 SEHNR, CDR2 FQNEAQ (reference sequence). V was clipped by 7 bases and J by 3 bases; unmatched bases: 4. CDR3 size: 14 residues. CDR3 sequence reads: CASTLAGGYYEQYF. In nucleotides, the CDR3 is TGTGCCAGCACACTAGCGGGAGGCTACTACGAGCAGTACTTC.

This clonotype has a handful of counts. The chain employs TRBV5-1 and TRBJ2-3, with D possibly matching TRBD1 (6 bases). V shed 0 bases and J shed 2 bases, with 16 bases lying between them. This CDR3 comprises 17 residues. Germline loops: CDR1 SGHRS, CDR2 YFSETQ. CDR3 residues: CASSLASMSGATDTQYF. CDR3 nucleotides: TGCGCCAGCAGCTTGGCATCGATGTCAGGGGCCACAGATACGCAGTATTTT.

The chain carries TRBV9 and TRBJ2-6; D is perhaps TRBD1 or TRBD2 (5 bases each). The CDR3 is 15 amino acids. CDR1 SGDLS and CDR2 YYNGEE come from the germline V gene. The ends were cut back, 3 bases at V and 1 base at J, with 8 bases in the middle. The CDR3 nucleotides read TGTGCCAGCAGCGGGGACCAGTCTGGGGCCAACGTCCTGACTTTC. Translating it yields CASSGDQSGANVLTF.

The rearrangement uses TRBV6-2 or TRBV6-3 and TRBJ2-3; the match to TRBD2 covers 15 bases. J was trimmed by 2 bases and V by 5 bases; bases with no gene match: 17. The CDR3 runs 21 residues. The V gene's germline CDR1 is MNHEY and CDR2 SVGEGT. For the CDR3, the DNA is TGTGCCAGCAGTACCACAGGGGCCGGGACTAGCGGGGGGCCGTTCACAGATACGCAGTATTTT. Translated: CASSTTGAGTSGGPFTDTQYF.

V usage is TRBV6-5 and J usage is TRBJ2-3, with TRBD1 identical over 8 bases. Trimming took 5 bases from V and 6 from J; bases not matched to a gene: 10. The CDR3 covers 15 residues. CDR1 is MNHEY and CDR2 is SVGAGI in the germline V gene. This CDR3 reads CASSTSGGYVDTQYF. In nucleotides, the CDR3 is TGTGCCAGCAGTACTTCAGGGGGCTATGTGGATACGCAGTATTTT.

The rearrangement joins TRBV29-1 to TRBJ1-1; possible D gene TRBD1, 6 bases. V dropped 7 bases and J dropped 5 bases, with 17 bases sitting between them. Germline CDR1 is SQVTM and CDR2 is ANQGSEA. The CDR3 is 13 amino acids. The CDR3 region is CSAGAGLRTEAFF. In DNA form, the CDR3 reads TGCAGCGCGGGGGCGGGCCTGAGGACTGAAGCTTTCTTT.

The V gene is TRBV7-2, the J gene TRBJ2-7; 8 bases match TRBD2. The germline CDR1 and CDR2 sequences are SGHTA and FQGNSA. The CDR3 runs 14 residues. Trimming at V came to 5 bases and at J to 3 bases, leaving 6 bases not matched to a gene. The CDR3, as DNA: TGTGCCAGCAGCGTAAGCGGGGGAATCTACGAGCAGTACTTC. This translates into CASSVSGGIYEQYF.

The V call is TRBV15, the J call TRBJ2-2, with D possibly TRBD1 on 5 matching bases. Germline V CDR1 and CDR2: LNHNV, YYDKDF (reference sequence). V was shortened by 0 bases and J by 2 bases, with 7 bases between the two germline ends. The CDR3 has 15 amino acids. The CDR3 bases are TGTGCCACCAGCAGAGACAGGGCCAACACCGGGGAGCTGTTTTTT. It yields the protein CATSRDRANTGELFF. Variable domain in full (rest from reference TRBV15 and TRBJ2-2): DAMVIQNPRYQVTQFGKPVTLSCSQTLNHNVMYWYQQKSSQAPKLLFHYYDKDFNNEADTPDNFQSRRPNTSFCFLDIRSPGLGDTAMYLCATSRDRANTGELFFGEGSRLTVL.

The rearrangement links TRBV27 to TRBJ2-7, with D possibly matching TRBD1 (5 bases). Germline-derived CDR1 and CDR2 are MNHEY and SMNVEV (reference sequence). The CDR3 runs to 16 residues. The V gene lost 0 bases and the J gene lost 0 bases, with 12 bases spanning the gap. The CDR3 DNA reads as TGTGCCAGCAGTTTATCGTCCAGGGTCAGCTCCTACGAGCAGTACTTC. Residues: CASSLSSRVSSYEQYF.

This chain connects TRBV5-1 to TRBJ2-4; D not resolved. CDR1 is SGHRS and CDR2 is YFSETQ in the germline V gene. V was cut by 0 bases and J by 7 bases, with 11 bases left in between. This CDR3 has 14 amino acids. CDR3 bases: TGCGCCAGCAGCTTGGCGGCCAGCCACAACATTCAGTACTTC. Translating it yields CASSLAASHNIQYF.

The chain recombines TRBV7-9 with TRBJ1-4; D is uncertain. Germline CDR1 SEHNR, CDR2 FQNEAQ (reference sequence). The CDR3 totals 17 residues. V shed 1 base and J shed 0 bases, with 12 bases lying between them. Here the CDR3 DNA reads TGTGCCAGCAGCTTAGGTCACGGGCGTGCAACTAATGAAAAACTGTTTTTT. As protein: CASSLGHGRATNEKLFF.

This clonotype was counted ten times or more. The V call is TRBV5-5, the J call TRBJ2-2; possibly TRBD1 for D (6 bases). The CDR3 contains 15 residues. Germline V gene lookup returns CDR1 SGHKS and CDR2 YYEKEE (reference sequence). Trimming removed 4 bases from V and 4 bases from J, with 14 bases in between. In DNA, the CDR3 is TGTGCCAGCAGCCCTCAGGGGCGAGGCACCGGGGAGCTGTTTTTT. Encoded protein: CASSPQGRGTGELFF.

This rearrangement joins TRBV2 to TRBJ1-1; the match to TRBD1 covers 7 bases. With V trimmed by 6 bases and J by 0 bases, 1 base remained unmatched. CDR1 and CDR2 (germline): SNHLY, FYNNEI. The CDR3 covers 13 residues. CDR3 bases: TGTGCCAGCAGGGGACAGTTGAACACTGAAGCTTTCTTT. Residues: CASRGQLNTEAFF.

The chain recombines TRBV29-1 with TRBJ1-4; D is unclear. The V end lost 4 bases, the J end lost 1 base, and 7 bases lay between the germline ends. Germline assignment: CDR1 SQVTM and CDR2 ANQGSEA. This CDR3 comprises 13 residues. The CDR3 nucleotides are TGCAGCGTTGCGCATAGAACTAATGAAAAACTGTTTTTT. Protein sequence: CSVAHRTNEKLFF.

In regard to this clonotype: This may be a read error: a much more frequent sequence differs by one nucleotide. The chain uses TRBV12-3 or TRBV12-4 and TRBJ2-2, with 8 bases lining up with TRBD1. The CDR3 contains 15 residues. V shed 9 bases, J shed 6 bases, and the junction held 12 bases outside the gene matches. For the CDR3, the DNA is TGTGCCAGTAGGATACAGGGGGGTGTGTCCGGGGAGCTGTTTTTT. Translation: CASRIQGGVSGELFF.

In this sample, this clonotype turned up a few times. The V and J genes are TRBV20-1 and TRBJ1-4, with 7 positions matching TRBD1. The CDR3 is made up of 13 amino acids. The junction had 8 bases not matched to a gene; V was cut back by 5 bases and J by 8 bases. Germline CDR1 DFQATT, CDR2 SNEGSKA (reference sequence). The CDR3 region has the DNA TGCAGTGCTCCCGACAGGGAGGGCGAAAAACTGTTTTTT. Residues: CSAPDREGEKLFF.

This clonotype was recorded many times. V usage is TRBV29-1 and J usage is TRBJ2-1, with 12 bases that match TRBD1. The V and J ends lost 3 bases and 7 bases, in that order; junction bases with no gene match: 7. The CDR3 loop spans 15 amino acids. The V gene's germline CDR1 is SQVTM and CDR2 ANQGSEA. DNA for the CDR3: TGCAGCGTTGAGGCGAGGGACAGGGGGCGGAATGAGCAGTTCTTC. Its protein is CSVEARDRGRNEQFF.

V usage is TRBV6-2 or TRBV6-3 and J usage is TRBJ2-7; possible D gene TRBD1, 5 bases. The germline CDR1 and CDR2 sequences are MNHEY and SVGEGT. V was clipped by 0 bases and J by 5 bases, with 8 bases between them. CDR3 length equals 13 residues. The CDR3 DNA reads as TGTGCCAGCAGTTACTCTTCAGGGCACGAGCAGTACTTC. Translated: CASSYSSGHEQYF.

A remark on this clonotype: Germline is not matched at one junction end, which may reflect a read error. The V call is TRBV7-7, the J call TRBJ2-3; D gene ambiguous. In germline, CDR1 is SSHAT, CDR2 FNYEAQ (reference sequence). This CDR3 has 13 residues. DNA of the CDR3: TGTGCTAGCAGCGCGTGGGGCACAGATACGCAGTATTTT. Protein sequence: CASSAWGTDTQYF.

This clonotype has more than one count but fewer than ten. The chain's CDR3 is CASSFMDTKNIQYF. In DNA, the CDR3 is TGTGCCAGCAGCTTTATGGACACCAAAAACATTCAGTACTTC. This sequence joins TRBV7-2 and TRBJ2-4; TRBD1 is a possible D gene (5 bases). Looked up from germline, CDR1 is SGHTA and CDR2 is FQGNSA. This CDR3 contains 14 residues. Trimming took 3 bases from V and 2 from J, leaving 8 bases between them.

The chain employs TRBV7-3 and TRBJ2-1, with D uncertain. CDR3 size: 17 residues. The ends were cut back, 5 bases at V and 0 bases at J, with 17 bases in the middle. In germline, CDR1 is SGHTA, CDR2 FQGTGA. DNA for the CDR3: TGTGCCAGCAGCCTATACGGCGGCATCTTCTCCTACAATGAGCAGTTCTTC. It yields the protein CASSLYGGIFSYNEQFF. The full variable domain, rest sourced from reference TRBV7-3 and TRBJ2-1, is GAGVSQTPSNKVTEKGKYVELRCDPISGHTALYWYRQSLGQGPEFLIYFQGTGAADDSGLPNDRFFAVRPEGSVSTLKIQRTERGDSAVYLCASSLYGGIFSYNEQFFGPGTRLTVL.